One TCR beta chain is described in this entry. Its antigen remains unknown. The library gave individual cDNA molecules unique molecular identifiers. TCRdb analysed the RACE reads with MiXCR anew, one entry per CDR3 protein. The sample lists 150,000 to 200,000 distinct CDR3 sequences, approximately 15% occurring once. Described time point: patch test 1, 2 weeks after DPC sensitization. The sample's treatment: therapeutic diphenylcyclopropenone sensitization with weekly scalp DPC. This sample was included in a study of human T cells and chemical hapten exposure. Study-wide background: A roughly 2 cm by roughly 2 cm inner upper arm patch received 2% DPC for sensitization. Minor pooled library volume differences mainly drove per-sample TCR yield variation. Study-wide results and caveats: PT1 expanded TCR counts and patch test score were linked, and their correlation was positive.

CDR3 length: 16 residues. Germline V gene sequence: CDR1 MNHEY, CDR2 SMNVEV (reference sequence). J lost 4 bases, V lost 3 bases, and 9 bases had no gene match. The sequence was collected from a woman under 40 with alopecia areata. Some clones in this sample may be carry-over from other donors' samples. V is TRBV27 and J is TRBJ2-1; 7 positions agree with TRBD2. The starting material was whole blood, obtained in connection with sensitization to the hapten diphenylcyclopropenone (DPC). The CDR3 DNA reads as TGTGCCAGCAGTTTCTTGACTAGCCCCCCTTACAATGAGCAGTTCTTC. Amino acids: CASSFLTSPPYNEQFF.